The 4 T cell receptor beta chains presented below share a single source sample, sequenced in a study of vaccination and CD4 T cells after COVID-19. The treatment is: roughly 11-day PBMC culture with coronavirus spike peptide pools or control peptides (ViraFEST assay). The Oncomine TCR Beta short-read assay was applied to DNA of cultured CD4+ T cells. TCRdb passed the PCR reads through MiXCR, listing each CDR3 protein once. The repertoire holds fewer than 15,000 distinct CDR3 sequences, with 50% as singletons. These receptors have no known antigen. Material: CD4+ T cells from blood, cultured in vitro. All receptors come from a human donor who had recovered from COVID-19.

The CDR3 loop reads CSATDRDYGYTF. The DNA of the CDR3 is TGCAGTGCCACGGACCGGGACTATGGCTACACCTTC. This chain links TRBV20-1 with TRBJ1-2; D remains ambiguous. The V end lost 6 bases, the J end lost 3 bases, and 11 bases lay between the germline ends. The CDR3 totals 12 residues. Germline V lookup: CDR1 DFQATT, CDR2 SNEGSKA (reference sequence).

The chain employs TRBV6-1 and TRBJ1-5; the match to TRBD1 covers 12 bases. The germline CDR1 and CDR2 sequences are MNHNS and SASEGT. The CDR3 contains 16 residues. V trimming: 4 bases; J trimming: 4 bases; junction bases outside the gene matches: 5. The DNA of the CDR3 is TGTGCCAGCAGTGCTCGGGACAGGGGGCCTAATCAGCCCCAGCATTTT. Its protein product is CASSARDRGPNQPQHF.

The table lists this clonotype with a count of one. As DNA, the CDR3 is TGTGCCAGCAGCTTGGTCGGGACAGATTATTTCTTC. Protein sequence: CASSLVGTDYFF. This rearrangement joins TRBV7-9 to TRBJ2-1; 7 bases are shared with TRBD1. The V and J ends lost 3 bases and 16 bases, in that order; junction bases with no gene match: 9. This CDR3 has 12 amino acids. The germline V gene encodes CDR1 SEHNR and CDR2 FQNEAQ (reference sequence).

This clonotype has a handful of counts. The chain has TRBV6-1 and TRBJ2-5, with TRBD1 matching over 7 bases. The J segment lost 3 bases and the V segment lost 8 bases, leaving 6 bases of the junction unmatched. The CDR3 is 13 residues long. CDR1 is MNHNS and CDR2 is SASEGT in the germline V gene. CDR3 bases: TGTGCCAGCGGCCCAGGGGGTAAAGAGACCCAGTACTTC. Protein: CASGPGGKETQYF.